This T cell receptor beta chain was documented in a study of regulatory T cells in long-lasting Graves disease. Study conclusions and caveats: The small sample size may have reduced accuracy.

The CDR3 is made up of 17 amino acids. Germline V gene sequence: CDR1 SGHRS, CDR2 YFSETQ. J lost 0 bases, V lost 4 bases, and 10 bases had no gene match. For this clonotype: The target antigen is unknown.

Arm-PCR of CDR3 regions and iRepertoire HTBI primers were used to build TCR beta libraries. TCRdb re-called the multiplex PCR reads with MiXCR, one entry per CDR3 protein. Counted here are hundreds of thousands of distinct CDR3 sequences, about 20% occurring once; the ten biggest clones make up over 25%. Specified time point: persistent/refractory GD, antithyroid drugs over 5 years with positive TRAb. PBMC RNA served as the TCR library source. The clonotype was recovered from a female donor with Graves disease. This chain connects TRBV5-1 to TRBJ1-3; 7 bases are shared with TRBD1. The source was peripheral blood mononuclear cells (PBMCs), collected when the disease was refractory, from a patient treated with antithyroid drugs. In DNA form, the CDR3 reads TGCGCCAGCAGCATAACCGGGACAGACTTCTCTGGAAACACCATATATTTT. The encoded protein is CASSITGTDFSGNTIYF.